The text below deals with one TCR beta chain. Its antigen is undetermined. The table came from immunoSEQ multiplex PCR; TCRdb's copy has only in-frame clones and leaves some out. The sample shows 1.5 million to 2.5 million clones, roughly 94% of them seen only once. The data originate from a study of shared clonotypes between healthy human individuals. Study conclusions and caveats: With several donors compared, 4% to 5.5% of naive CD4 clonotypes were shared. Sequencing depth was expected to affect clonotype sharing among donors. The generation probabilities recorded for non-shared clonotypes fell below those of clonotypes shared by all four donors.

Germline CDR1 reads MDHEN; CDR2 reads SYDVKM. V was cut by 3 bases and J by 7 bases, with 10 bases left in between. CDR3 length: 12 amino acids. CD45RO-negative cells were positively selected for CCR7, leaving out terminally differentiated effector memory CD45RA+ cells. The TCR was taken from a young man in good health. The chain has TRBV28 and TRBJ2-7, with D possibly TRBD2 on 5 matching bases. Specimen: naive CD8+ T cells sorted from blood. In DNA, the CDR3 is TGTGCCAGCAGTTTGAGGGCTGGGGAGCAGTACTTC. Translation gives CASSLRAGEQYF.